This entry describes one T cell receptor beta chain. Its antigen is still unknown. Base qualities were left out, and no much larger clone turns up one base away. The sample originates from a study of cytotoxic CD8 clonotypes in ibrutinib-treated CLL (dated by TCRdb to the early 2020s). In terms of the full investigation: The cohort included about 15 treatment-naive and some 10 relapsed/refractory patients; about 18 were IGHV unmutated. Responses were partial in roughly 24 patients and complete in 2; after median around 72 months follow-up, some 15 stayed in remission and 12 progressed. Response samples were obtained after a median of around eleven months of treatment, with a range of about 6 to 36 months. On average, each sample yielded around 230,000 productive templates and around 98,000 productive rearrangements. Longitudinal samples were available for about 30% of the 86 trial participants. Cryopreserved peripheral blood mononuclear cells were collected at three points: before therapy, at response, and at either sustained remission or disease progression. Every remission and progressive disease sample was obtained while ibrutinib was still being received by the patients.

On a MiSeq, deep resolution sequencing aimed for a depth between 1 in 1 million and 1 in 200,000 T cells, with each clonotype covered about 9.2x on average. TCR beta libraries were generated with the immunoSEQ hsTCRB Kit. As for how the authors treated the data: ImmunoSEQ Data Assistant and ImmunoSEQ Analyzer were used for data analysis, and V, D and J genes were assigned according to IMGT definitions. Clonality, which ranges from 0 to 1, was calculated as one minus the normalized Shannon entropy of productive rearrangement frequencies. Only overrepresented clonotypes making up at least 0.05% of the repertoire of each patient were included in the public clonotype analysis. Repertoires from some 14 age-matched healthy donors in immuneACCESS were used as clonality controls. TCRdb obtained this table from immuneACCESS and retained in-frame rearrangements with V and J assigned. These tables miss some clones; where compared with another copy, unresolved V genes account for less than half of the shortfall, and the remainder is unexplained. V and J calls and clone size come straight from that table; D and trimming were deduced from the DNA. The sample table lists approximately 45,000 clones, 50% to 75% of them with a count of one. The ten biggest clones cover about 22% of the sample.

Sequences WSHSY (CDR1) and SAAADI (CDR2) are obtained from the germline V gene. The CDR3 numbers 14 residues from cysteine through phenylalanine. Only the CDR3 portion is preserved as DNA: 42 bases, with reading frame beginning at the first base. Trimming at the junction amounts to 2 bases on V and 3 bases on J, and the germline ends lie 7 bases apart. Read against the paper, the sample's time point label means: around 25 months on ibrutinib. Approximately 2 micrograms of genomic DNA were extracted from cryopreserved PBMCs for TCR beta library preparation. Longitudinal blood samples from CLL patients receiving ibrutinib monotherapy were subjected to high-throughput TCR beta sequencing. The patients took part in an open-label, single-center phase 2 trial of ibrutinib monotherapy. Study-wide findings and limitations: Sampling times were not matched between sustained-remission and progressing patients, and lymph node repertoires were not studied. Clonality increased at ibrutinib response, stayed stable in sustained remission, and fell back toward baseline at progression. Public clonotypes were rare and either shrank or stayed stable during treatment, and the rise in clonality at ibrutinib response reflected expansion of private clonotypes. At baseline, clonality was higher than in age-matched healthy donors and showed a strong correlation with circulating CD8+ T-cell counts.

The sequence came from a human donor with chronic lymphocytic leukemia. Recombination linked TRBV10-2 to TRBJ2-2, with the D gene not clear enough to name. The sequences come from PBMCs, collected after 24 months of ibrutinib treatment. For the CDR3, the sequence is CASSERTDTGELFF. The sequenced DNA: TGCGCCAGCAGTGAGAGGACGGACACCGGGGAGCTGTTTTTT.